Many counts were recorded for the clone carrying this T cell receptor (beta chain). Its antigen is not known. According to the study, TCR beta libraries were built with iRepertoire HTBI primers and CDR3-region Arm-PCR. TCRdb redid the calling of the multiplex PCR reads with MiXCR, one entry per CDR3 protein. The sample has 420,000 or so distinct CDR3 sequences, less than 25% seen once. V gave up 6 bases and J gave up 0 bases, with 17 bases separating them. The CDR3 length is 16 residues. This sample is part of a study of regulatory T cells in long-lasting Graves disease. Study-wide results and limits: The number of shared public clonotypes was higher in persistent patients (roughly 3,000) than new patients (around 960). Persistent Graves' patients showed reduced TCR diversity versus newly diagnosed patients.

Noted time point: persistent/refractory GD, antithyroid drugs over 5 years with positive TRAb. The TCR library was made from RNA extracted from PBMCs. In this cohort, patients came from an endocrinology department located in Xi'an, China. This TCR was sampled from a female donor with Graves disease. The sequencing here drew on peripheral blood mononuclear cells (PBMCs), taken when the disease was refractory, from a patient treated with antithyroid drugs. V usage is TRBV12-3 or TRBV12-4 and J usage is TRBJ2-5; the D gene is possibly TRBD1 (5 bases). The CDR3 spells CASSPYQTEYQETQYF. CDR3 nucleotides: TGTGCCAGCAGCCCCTATCAGACAGAATACCAAGAGACCCAGTACTTC.